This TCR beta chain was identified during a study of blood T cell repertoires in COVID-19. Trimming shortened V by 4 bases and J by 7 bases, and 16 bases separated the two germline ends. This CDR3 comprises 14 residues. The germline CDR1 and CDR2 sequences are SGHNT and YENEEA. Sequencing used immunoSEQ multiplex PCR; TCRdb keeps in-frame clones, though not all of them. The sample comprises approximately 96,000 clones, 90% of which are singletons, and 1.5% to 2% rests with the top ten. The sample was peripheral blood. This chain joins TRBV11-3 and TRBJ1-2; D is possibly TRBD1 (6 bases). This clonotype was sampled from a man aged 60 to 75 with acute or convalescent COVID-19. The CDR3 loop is CASSSTGPGIGYTF. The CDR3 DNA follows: TGTGCCAGCAGCTCAACAGGGCCCGGAATTGGCTACACCTTC.